What follows describes a single T cell receptor (beta chain). Alongside a J-beta primer mix, a sample-barcoded 5' primer served in a second PCR lasting about 7 to 12 cycles. Via MiXCR, TCRdb re-called the 5' RACE reads, giving one row per CDR3 protein. The sample records roughly 650,000 distinct CDR3 sequences, about 34% being singletons. This entry comes from a study of blood T cells in healthy people across ages. The sequenced sample was blood. The clonotype comes from a woman aged 80 or older in good health.

The CDR3 nucleotides read TGTGCCAGCAGAGCGGGACAGAACACCGGGGAGCTGTTTTTT. Translating gives CASRAGQNTGELFF. The V gene is TRBV7-2, the J gene TRBJ2-2, with D perhaps TRBD2 (7 bases). Germline CDR1 is SGHTA and CDR2 is FQGNSA. V lost 6 bases and J lost 1, with 9 bases in between. CDR3 size: 14 residues. Full variable domain (missing parts from reference TRBV7-2 and TRBJ2-2): GAGVSQSPSNKVTEKGKDVELRCDPISGHTALYWYRQSLGQGLEFLIYFQGNSAPDKSGLPSDRFSAERTGGSVSTLTIQRTQQEDSAVYLCASRAGQNTGELFFGEGSRLTVL.